The next 8 T cell receptor beta chains were all read from a single sample in a study of blood T cell repertoires in COVID-19. The table came from immunoSEQ multiplex PCR; TCRdb's copy has only in-frame clones and leaves some out. The table lists around 700,000 clones, approximately 90% of them singletons. The sequencing input was peripheral blood. The receptors shown here come from a woman aged 18-35 years with acute or convalescent COVID-19.

J is TRBJ2-2 and V is TRBV15; 9 positions match TRBD1. The germline V gene has CDR1 LNHNV and CDR2 YYDKDF (reference sequence). The CDR3 is 17 residues long. The junction had 9 bases not matched to a gene; V was cut back by 1 base and J by 6 bases. The CDR3 DNA reads TGTGCCACCAGCAGAGCCCGGGGACAGGGTTTCTCCGGGGAGCTGTTTTTT. It yields the protein CATSRARGQGFSGELFF.

This clone appeared once. J is TRBJ1-2 and V is TRBV7-2; 7 nucleotides agree with TRBD1. V trimming: 5 bases; J trimming: 4 bases; junction bases outside the gene matches: 4. CDR1 is SGHTA and CDR2 is FQGNSA in the germline V gene. This CDR3 comprises 13 residues. The CDR3 is CASSPGQSYGYTF. The CDR3 DNA reads TGTGCCAGCAGCCCGGGACAGTCCTATGGCTACACCTTC.

This clone was observed a single time. V and J are TRBV3-1 (or the pseudogene TRBV3-2) and TRBJ1-1; TRBD1 is a possible D gene (5 bases). CDR3 length: 17 residues. CDR1 and CDR2 (germline): LGHDT, YNNKEL (reference sequence). Between the trimmed V and J ends, which lost 1 base and 1 base, there was a span of 16 bases. CDR3 loop: CASSQVFALTENTEAFF. CDR3 nucleotides: TGTGCCAGCAGCCAAGTTTTCGCCCTGACAGAGAACACTGAAGCTTTCTTT.

The V call is TRBV11-2, the J call TRBJ1-1; D unresolved. This CDR3 has 15 amino acids. CDR1 SGHAT and CDR2 FQNNGV come from the germline V gene. Trimming cost V 4 bases and J 1 base, with 13 bases left between them. CDR3 residues: CASSSLRRENTEAFF. The CDR3 DNA reads TGTGCCAGCAGCTCCCTCAGGAGGGAGAACACTGAAGCTTTCTTT.

The chain recombines TRBV12-3 or TRBV12-4 with TRBJ2-3; D uncertain. This CDR3 has 11 residues. V lost 8 bases to trimming and J lost 3 bases, with 6 bases between them. CDR3 amino acids: CASSLTDTQYF. The CDR3 DNA follows: TGTGCCAGCTCCTTAACAGATACGCAGTATTTT.

V and J are TRBV4-3 and TRBJ1-5, with 10 bases that match TRBD1. The J segment lost 6 bases and the V segment lost 1 base, leaving 6 bases of the junction unmatched. Germline CDR1 LGHNA, CDR2 YSLEER. The CDR3 is 16 amino acids. The DNA of the CDR3 is TGCGCCAGCAGCCAAGGGCCTGGGACAGGGGTTCAGCCCCAGCATTTT. Translated, it gives CASSQGPGTGVQPQHF.

The chain joins TRBV9 to TRBJ1-6; possibly TRBD1 for D (5 bases). V shed 8 bases and J shed 6 bases, with 9 bases lying between them. The germline gives CDR1 SGDLS, CDR2 YYNGEE. The CDR3 sequence is 12 residues long. CDR3 bases: TGTGCCAGTTCTCAGGGTAATTCACCCCTCCACTTT. Its translation is CASSQGNSPLHF.

J is TRBJ2-3 and V is TRBV2, with 7 positions matching TRBD2. The J segment lost 4 bases and the V segment lost 9 bases, leaving 4 bases of the junction unmatched. This CDR3 is 12 amino acids long. CDR1 and CDR2 from the germline V gene are SNHLY and FYNNEI. DNA for the CDR3: TGTGCCAGTAGGGACTACGCAGATACGCAGTATTTT. It is translated as CASRDYADTQYF.